These T cell receptor beta chains were read from a single sample in a study of cytomegalovirus exposure and HLA in healthy donors. The method was immunoSEQ multiplex PCR; TCRdb's version includes in-frame clones alone and lacks a portion of them. This table has about 150,000 clones, 70% to 90% appearing once. Sequencing was done on a sample of PBMCs. The receptor set was obtained from a woman aged 40 to 55 in good health and CMV-seropositive. CDR3s include the opening cysteine and the closing phenylalanine or tryptophan. A D gene is named only where the DNA matches it firmly. The listing skips clone size in some rows; elsewhere it reads once, few, many or a size class.

clone size	D gene	V gene	CDR3 length	J gene	CDR3 protein	CDR3 DNA
NA	NA	TRBV7-8	12	TRBJ1-3	CASSLVSPPIYF	TGTGCCAGCAGCTTAGTTAGCCCCCCAATATATTTT
NA	NA	TRBV10-3	15	TRBJ2-1	CAISESMQGFNEQFF	TGTGCCATCAGTGAGTCGATGCAGGGTTTCAATGAGCAGTTCTTC
NA	NA	TRBV27	13	TRBJ1-2	CASSFNTNYGYTF	TGTGCCAGCAGTTTTAACACTAACTATGGCTACACCTTC
NA	NA	TRBV28	12	TRBJ1-2	CASSPWGRGYTF	TGTGCCAGCAGCCCATGGGGGAGGGGCTACACCTTC
NA	NA	TRBV11-3	17	TRBJ2-1	CASSLRTGAGLAGEQFF	TGTGCCAGCAGCTTAAGGACAGGGGCTGGGCTAGCGGGAGAGCAGTTCTTC
NA	NA	TRBV11-2	15	TRBJ2-1	CASSVRDWRYNEQFF	TGTGCCAGCAGCGTCCGGGACTGGCGTTACAATGAGCAGTTCTTC
NA	TRBD1	TRBV19	14	TRBJ2-7	CASSEDRGRPEQYF	TGTGCCAGTAGTGAGGACAGGGGGCGTCCCGAGCAGTACTTC
NA	TRBD2	TRBV19	16	TRBJ2-2	CASSTPSGGDTGELFF	TGTGCCAGTAGCACCCCTAGCGGGGGTGACACCGGGGAGCTGTTTTTT
few	TRBD2	TRBV9	21	TRBJ2-1	CASSVTTPGLAGGLYYNEQFF	TGTGCCAGCAGCGTAACTACACCGGGACTAGCGGGAGGGCTTTACTACAATGAGCAGTTCTTC
NA	TRBD1	TRBV10-1	14	TRBJ2-7	CASSMDQGAYEQYF	TGCGCCAGCAGTATGGACCAGGGGGCCTACGAGCAGTACTTC
NA	NA	TRBV6-1	14	TRBJ2-7	CASTLAIHSYEQYF	TGTGCCAGCACTCTAGCCATACACTCCTACGAGCAGTACTTC
NA	TRBD1	TRBV6-1	15	TRBJ1-5	CASSWAGGAPQPQHF	TGTGCCAGCAGTTGGGCAGGGGGCGCGCCCCAGCCCCAGCATTTT
NA	TRBD1	TRBV6-6	16	TRBJ2-1	CASSTGPDRVTNEQFF	TGTGCCAGCAGTACCGGACCGGACAGGGTTACGAATGAGCAGTTCTTC
NA	NA	TRBV7-9	15	TRBJ2-2	CASSLTPQDTGELFF	TGTGCCAGCAGCTTAACCCCCCAGGACACCGGGGAGCTGTTTTTT
few	NA	TRBV7-2	15	TRBJ1-2	CASSLAPGNNYGYTF	TGTGCCAGCAGCTTAGCGCCAGGGAATAACTATGGCTACACCTTC
NA	TRBD2	TRBV11-2	16	TRBJ2-1	CASRSIAGGFHNEQFF	TGTGCCAGCAGATCCATAGCGGGAGGGTTCCACAATGAGCAGTTCTTC
NA	NA	TRBV19	15	TRBJ2-1	CASSIPSPLYNEQFF	TGTGCCAGTAGTATCCCGTCCCCTTTATACAATGAGCAGTTCTTC
NA	TRBD1	TRBV25-1	14	TRBJ1-2	CASSNLGQTYGYTF	TGTGCCAGCAGCAACCTGGGACAGACTTATGGCTACACCTTC
NA	TRBD2	TRBV6-6	14	TRBJ2-7	CASTGTSVSYEQYF	TGTGCCAGCACTGGGACTAGCGTATCCTACGAGCAGTACTTC
NA	NA	TRBV30	12	TRBJ2-1	CAWGSLSGRQFF	TGTGCCTGGGGCTCGCTTTCGGGAAGGCAGTTCTTC
NA	NA	TRBV18	13	TRBJ2-3	CASSLASTDTQYF	TGTGCCAGCTCACTAGCTAGCACAGATACGCAGTATTTT
NA	TRBD2	TRBV15	21	TRBJ2-3	CATSRDWLAGSLGPSTDTQYF	TGTGCCACCAGCAGAGATTGGCTAGCGGGATCACTCGGGCCTAGCACAGATACGCAGTATTTT
NA	NA	TRBV25-1	14	TRBJ1-2	CASRAAFEGGGYTF	TGTGCCAGCAGGGCCGCGTTTGAAGGGGGAGGCTACACCTTC
NA	TRBD2	TRBV5-1	16	TRBJ2-3	CASSPRLAGQTDTQYF	TGCGCCAGCAGCCCTAGACTAGCGGGGCAAACAGATACGCAGTATTTT
NA	NA	TRBV19	16	TRBJ1-1	CASSLTRTAMNTEAFF	TGTGCCAGTAGTCTGACCCGGACAGCGATGAACACTGAAGCTTTCTTT
NA	TRBD1	TRBV25-1	15	TRBJ2-2	CASSAPRQGTGELFF	TGTGCCAGCAGTGCACCGAGACAGGGCACCGGGGAGCTGTTTTTT
NA	NA	TRBV18	12	TRBJ2-5	CASSPGRETQYF	TGTGCCAGCTCACCAGGGAGGGAGACCCAGTACTTC
NA	TRBD1	TRBV28	12	TRBJ2-7	CASRTGGVQQYF	TGTGCCAGCCGGACAGGGGGCGTACAGCAGTACTTC
NA	NA	TRBV6-5	15	TRBJ1-1	CASSPIYGGGTEAFF	TGTGCCAGCAGTCCAATATATGGTGGGGGGACTGAAGCTTTCTTT
NA	NA	TRBV11-2	15	TRBJ2-7	CASSLAWDLTYEQYF	TGTGCCAGCAGCTTAGCTTGGGACTTAACCTACGAGCAGTACTTC
NA	NA	TRBV9	13	TRBJ2-2	CASSVARTGELFF	TGTGCCAGCAGCGTAGCTAGAACCGGGGAGCTGTTTTTT
NA	NA	TRBV11-2	14	TRBJ2-7	CASSATMGSYEQYF	TGTGCCAGCAGCGCAACGATGGGCAGCTACGAGCAGTACTTC
NA	NA	TRBV11-2	15	TRBJ1-4	CASSLSRTDNEKLFF	TGTGCCAGCAGCTTATCCCGGACAGATAATGAAAAACTGTTTTTT